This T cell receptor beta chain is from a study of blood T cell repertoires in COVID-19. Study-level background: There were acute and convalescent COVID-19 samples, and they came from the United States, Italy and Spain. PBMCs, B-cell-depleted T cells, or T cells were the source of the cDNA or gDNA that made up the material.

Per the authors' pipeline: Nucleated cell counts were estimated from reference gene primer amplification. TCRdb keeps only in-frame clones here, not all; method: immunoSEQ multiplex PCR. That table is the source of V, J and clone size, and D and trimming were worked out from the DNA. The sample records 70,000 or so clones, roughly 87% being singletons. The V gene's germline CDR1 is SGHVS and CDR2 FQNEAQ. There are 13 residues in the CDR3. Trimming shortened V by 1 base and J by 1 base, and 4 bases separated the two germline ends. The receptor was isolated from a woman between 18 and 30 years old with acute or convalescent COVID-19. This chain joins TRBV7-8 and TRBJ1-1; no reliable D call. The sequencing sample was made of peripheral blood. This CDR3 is CASSLDQNTEAFF. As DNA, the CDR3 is TGTGCCAGCAGCTTAGATCAGAACACTGAAGCTTTCTTT.